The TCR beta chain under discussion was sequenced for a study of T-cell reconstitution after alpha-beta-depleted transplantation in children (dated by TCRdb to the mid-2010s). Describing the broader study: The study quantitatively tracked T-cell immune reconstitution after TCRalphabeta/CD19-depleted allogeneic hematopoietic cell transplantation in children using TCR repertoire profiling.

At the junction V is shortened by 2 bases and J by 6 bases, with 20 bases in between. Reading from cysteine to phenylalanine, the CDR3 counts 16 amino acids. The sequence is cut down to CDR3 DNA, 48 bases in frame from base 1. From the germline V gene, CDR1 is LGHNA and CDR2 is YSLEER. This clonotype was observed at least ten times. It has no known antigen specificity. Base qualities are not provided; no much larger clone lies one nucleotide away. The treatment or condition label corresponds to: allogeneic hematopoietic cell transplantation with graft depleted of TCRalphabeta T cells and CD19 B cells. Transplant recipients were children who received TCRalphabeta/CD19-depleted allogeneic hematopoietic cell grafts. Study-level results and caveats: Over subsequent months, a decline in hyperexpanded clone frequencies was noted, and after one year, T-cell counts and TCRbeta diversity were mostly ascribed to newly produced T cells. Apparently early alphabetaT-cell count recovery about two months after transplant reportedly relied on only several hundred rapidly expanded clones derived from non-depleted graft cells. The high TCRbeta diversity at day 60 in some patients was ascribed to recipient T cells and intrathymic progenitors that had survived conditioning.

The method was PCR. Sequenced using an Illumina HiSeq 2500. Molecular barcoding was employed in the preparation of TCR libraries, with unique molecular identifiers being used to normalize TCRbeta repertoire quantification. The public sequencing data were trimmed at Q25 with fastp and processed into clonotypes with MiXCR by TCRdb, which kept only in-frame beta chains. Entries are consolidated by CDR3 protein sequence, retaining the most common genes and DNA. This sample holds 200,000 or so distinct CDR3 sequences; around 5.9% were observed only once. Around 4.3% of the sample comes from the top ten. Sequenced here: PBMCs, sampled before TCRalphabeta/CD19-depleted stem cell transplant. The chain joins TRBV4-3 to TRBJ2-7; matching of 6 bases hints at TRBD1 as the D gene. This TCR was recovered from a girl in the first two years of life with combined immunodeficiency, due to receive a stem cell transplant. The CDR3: CASSQSYRESGSEQYF. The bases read TGCGCCAGCAGCCAATCCTACAGGGAATCGGGGTCCGAGCAGTACTTC.